This entry is about one T cell receptor (beta chain). The data were taken from a study of T cells expressing NK-cell markers. TCRdb reworked the 5' RACE reads into one entry per CDR3 protein, no DNA. This sample's clone table lists 500,000 to 700,000 distinct CDR3 sequences. The CDR3 extends over 15 amino acids. This clonotype was sampled from a man aged 18 to 30 in good health. This sequence joins TRBV12-3 or TRBV12-4 and TRBJ2-1. Sequencing was carried out using blood T cells: a sorted CD56 or NKG2C T cell subset, CD4+ or CD8+ T cells, or bulk PBMC T cells (not recorded which). The CDR3 here is CASSSAQSSYNEQFF.